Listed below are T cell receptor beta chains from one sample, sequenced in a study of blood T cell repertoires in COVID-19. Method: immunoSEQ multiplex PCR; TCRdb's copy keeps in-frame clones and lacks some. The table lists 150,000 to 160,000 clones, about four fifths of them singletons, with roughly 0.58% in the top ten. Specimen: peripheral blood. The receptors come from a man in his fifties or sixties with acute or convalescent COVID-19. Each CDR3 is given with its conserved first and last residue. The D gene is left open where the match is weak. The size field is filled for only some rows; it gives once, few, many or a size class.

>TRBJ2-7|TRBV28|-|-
CASSLGQGGQYF
TGTGCCAGCAGTTTAGGGCAGGGAGGGCAGTACTTC
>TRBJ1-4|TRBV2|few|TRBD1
CASSELAGGDEKLFF
TGTGCCAGCAGTGAACTGGCAGGGGGCGATGAAAAACTGTTTTTT
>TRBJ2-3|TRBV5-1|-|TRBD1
CASSGGQGVADTQYF
TGCGCCAGCAGTGGGGGACAGGGGGTGGCAGATACGCAGTATTTT
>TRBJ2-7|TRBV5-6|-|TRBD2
CASSLVAGTYEQYF
TGTGCCAGCAGCTTGGTAGCGGGAACCTACGAGCAGTACTTC
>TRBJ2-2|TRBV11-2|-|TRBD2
CASSRLAELNTGELFF
TGTGCCAGCAGCCGCCTAGCGGAACTGAACACCGGGGAGCTGTTTTTT
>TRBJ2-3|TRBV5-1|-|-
CASSPGQTTSTDTQYF
TGCGCCAGCAGCCCAGGACAAACCACTAGCACAGATACGCAGTATTTT
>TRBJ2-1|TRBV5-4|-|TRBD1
CASSNPGTGGYNEQFF
TGTGCCAGCAGCAATCCCGGGACAGGGGGCTACAATGAGCAGTTCTTC
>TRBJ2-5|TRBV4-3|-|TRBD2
CASSRLPGGGETQYF
TGCGCCAGCAGCCGCCTCCCGGGGGGGGGAGAGACCCAGTACTTC
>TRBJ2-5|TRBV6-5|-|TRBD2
CASSYTASGRETQYF
TGTGCCAGCAGTTACACGGCTAGCGGGAGGGAGACCCAGTACTTC
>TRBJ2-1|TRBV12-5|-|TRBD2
CASGSGGTGEFF
TGTGCTAGTGGTAGCGGGGGGACGGGGGAGTTCTTC
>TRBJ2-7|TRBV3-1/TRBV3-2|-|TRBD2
CASSQIAGAYEQYF
TGTGCCAGCAGCCAAATAGCGGGGGCCTACGAGCAGTACTTC
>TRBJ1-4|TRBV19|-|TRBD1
CASSIGTAEKLFF
TGTGCCAGTAGTATCGGGACAGCTGAAAAACTGTTTTTT
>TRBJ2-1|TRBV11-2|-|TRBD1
CASSPLAGGFNEQFF
TGTGCCAGCAGCCCCCTAGCAGGGGGATTCAATGAGCAGTTCTTC
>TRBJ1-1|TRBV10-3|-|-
CAISEGVGNTEAFF
TGTGCCATCAGTGAAGGAGTCGGGAACACTGAAGCTTTCTTT
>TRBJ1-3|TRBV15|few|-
CATTVRSSSGNTIYF
TGTGCCACCACCGTACGGTCTAGCTCTGGAAACACCATATATTTT
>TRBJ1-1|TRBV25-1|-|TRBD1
CASSSAGGDTEAFF
TGTGCCAGCAGTTCAGCAGGGGGAGACACTGAAGCTTTCTTT
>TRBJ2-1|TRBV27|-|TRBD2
CASSFSGTSGRYSNEQFF
TGTGCCAGCAGTTTCTCCGGGACTAGCGGCCGTTATAGCAATGAGCAGTTCTTC
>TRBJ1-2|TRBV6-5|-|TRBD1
CASSRGTDYYGYTF
TGTGCCAGCAGTAGAGGGACAGACTACTATGGCTACACCTTC
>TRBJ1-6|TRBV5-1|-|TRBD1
CASSLAGQGAYSPLHF
TGCGCCAGCAGCTTGGCCGGACAGGGGGCGTATTCACCCCTCCACTTT
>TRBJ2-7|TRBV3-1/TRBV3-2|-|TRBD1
CASSPGTGWAYEQYF
TGTGCCAGCAGCCCTGGGACAGGGTGGGCCTACGAGCAGTACTTC
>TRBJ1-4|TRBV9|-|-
CASSVAEGVVEKLFF
TGTGCCAGCAGCGTAGCGGAAGGGGTGGTTGAAAAACTGTTTTTT
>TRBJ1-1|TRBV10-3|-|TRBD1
CAISEAGTGNTEAFF
TGTGCCATCAGTGAGGCCGGGACAGGTAACACTGAAGCTTTCTTT
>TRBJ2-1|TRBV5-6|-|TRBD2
CASSSSGGSYNEQFF
TGTGCCAGCAGCTCTAGCGGCGGCTCCTACAATGAGCAGTTCTTC
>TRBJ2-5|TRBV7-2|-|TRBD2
CASSFPTSGVETQYF
TGTGCCAGCAGCTTCCCGACTAGCGGGGTTGAGACCCAGTACTTC
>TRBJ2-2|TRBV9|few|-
CASSPEGAGELFF
TGTGCCAGCAGCCCGGAAGGAGCCGGGGAGCTGTTTTTT
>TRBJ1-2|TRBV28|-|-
CASSSRYGYTF
TGTGCCAGCAGTTCCAGATATGGCTACACCTTC
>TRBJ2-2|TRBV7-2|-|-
CASSLMGGGTGELFF
TGTGCCAGCAGCTTAATGGGGGGTGGAACCGGGGAGCTGTTTTTT
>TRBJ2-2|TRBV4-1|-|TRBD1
CASSHLRGPGGELFF
TGCGCCAGCAGCCACCTCAGGGGGCCCGGCGGGGAGCTGTTTTTT
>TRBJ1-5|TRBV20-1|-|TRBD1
CSASTGTVRQPQHF
TGCAGTGCTAGTACCGGGACAGTGCGTCAGCCCCAGCATTTT
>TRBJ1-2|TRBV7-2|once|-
CASGADNYGYTF
TGTGCCAGCGGGGCGGATAACTATGGCTACACCTTC
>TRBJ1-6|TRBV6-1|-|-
CASTAGLNSPLHF
TGTGCCAGCACGGCAGGGCTTAATTCACCCCTCCACTTT
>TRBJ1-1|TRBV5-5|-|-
CASSLEGNGGTEAFF
TGTGCCAGCAGCTTGGAAGGGAATGGAGGCACTGAAGCTTTCTTT
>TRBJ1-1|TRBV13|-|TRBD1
CASSYDRVNTEAFF
TGTGCCAGCAGCTACGACAGGGTTAACACTGAAGCTTTCTTT
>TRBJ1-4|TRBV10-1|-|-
CASSIFPPVAGDEKLFF
TGCGCCAGCAGTATCTTCCCCCCGGTTGCGGGAGATGAAAAACTGTTTTTT
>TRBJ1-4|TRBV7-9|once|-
CASSLRMATTNEKLFF
TGTGCCAGCAGCTTAAGAATGGCCACAACTAATGAAAAACTGTTTTTT
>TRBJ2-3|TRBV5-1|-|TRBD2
CASSLGWGNRDYITDTQYF
TGCGCCAGCAGCTTGGGTTGGGGGAACCGGGACTATATTACAGATACGCAGTATTTT
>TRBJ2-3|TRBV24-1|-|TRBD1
CATSDTMDRAGTDTQYF
TGTGCCACCAGTGACACCATGGACAGGGCCGGCACAGATACGCAGTATTTT
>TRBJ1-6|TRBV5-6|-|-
CASSLAWRAESSPLHF
TGTGCCAGCAGCTTGGCGTGGCGGGCGGAGAGTTCACCCCTCCACTTT
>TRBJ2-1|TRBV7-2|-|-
CASSLKASYNEQFF
TGTGCCAGCAGCTTAAAAGCCTCCTACAATGAGCAGTTCTTC
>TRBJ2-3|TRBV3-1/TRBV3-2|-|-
CASSPQGRERNTQYF
TGTGCCAGCAGCCCTCAGGGGCGGGAGCGGAATACGCAGTATTTT
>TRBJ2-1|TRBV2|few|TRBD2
CASSEAASGGSYEQFF
TGTGCCAGCAGTGAAGCAGCTAGCGGGGGGTCGTACGAGCAGTTCTTC